This entry lists 19 T cell receptor beta chains sequenced from one sample in a study of human T cells and chemical hapten exposure. A single record per CDR3 protein comes from TCRdb applying MiXCR to the RACE reads. The sample gives 300,000 to 450,000 distinct CDR3 sequences, roughly 5% of which show up once; approximately 2.8% is in the top ten. Time point given: pre-sensitization, week 0. Treatment reported: therapeutic diphenylcyclopropenone sensitization with weekly scalp DPC. The sample here was whole blood, taken in connection with sensitization to the hapten diphenylcyclopropenone (DPC). The receptor set was obtained from a woman aged 45 to 65 with alopecia areata. Some clones in this sample may be carry-over from other donors' samples.

This clonotype was counted a few times. This chain connects TRBV20-1 to TRBJ2-3, with 8 bases lining up with TRBD2. With 3 bases clipped from V and 6 bases from J, the junction kept 8 bases outside the gene matches. The CDR3 is 14 residues long. The germline V gene has CDR1 DFQATT and CDR2 SNEGSKA (reference sequence). The CDR3 nucleotides read TGCAGTGCTAGCCCCTACGGGAGGGCGGATACGCAGTATTTT. Translation: CSASPYGRADTQYF.

The sample holds many counts of this clonotype. The chain combines TRBV5-5 with TRBJ1-4; perhaps TRBD1 as D (6 bases). Germline V gene lookup returns CDR1 SGHKS and CDR2 YYEKEE (reference sequence). The CDR3 runs to 14 residues. V was clipped by 4 bases and J by 6 bases, with 13 bases between them. This chain's CDR3 is CASSPTGRDEKLFF. In DNA, the CDR3 is TGTGCCAGCAGCCCAACAGGGAGGGATGAAAAACTGTTTTTT.

This clonotype has at least ten counts. The gene calls are TRBV7-2 and TRBJ2-1, with no clear D. Trimming pared 1 base from V and 9 bases from J, leaving 13 bases between. From germline, CDR1 is SGHTA and CDR2 FQGNSA. This CDR3 comprises 14 residues. The CDR3 region is CASSLVGSPTEQFF. CDR3 DNA: TGTGCCAGCAGCTTAGTTGGCAGCCCGACTGAGCAGTTCTTC.

This clonotype was recorded many times. This sequence joins TRBV27 and TRBJ2-5; D may match TRBD1 or TRBD2 (5 bases each). Looked up from germline, CDR1 is MNHEY and CDR2 is SMNVEV (reference sequence). The CDR3 is 16 amino acids. The V gene lost 3 bases and the J gene lost 4 bases, with 18 bases spanning the gap. The CDR3 protein is CASSFGGDLLRETQYF. CDR3 nucleotides: TGTGCCAGCAGTTTTGGGGGAGATCTGTTAAGAGAGACCCAGTACTTC.

This clonotype was seen only a few times. This chain uses TRBV20-1 with TRBJ2-7; 9 positions match TRBD1. This CDR3 contains 14 residues. Trimming removed 3 bases from V and 0 bases from J; junction bases left unmatched: 3. Germline lookup yields CDR1 DFQATT and CDR2 SNEGSKA (reference sequence). The CDR3 region is CSASVDRGSYEQYF. The CDR3 DNA sequence: TGCAGTGCTAGTGTGGACAGGGGCTCCTACGAGCAGTACTTC.

This clonotype was seen repeatedly, ten times or more. The chain couples TRBV3-1 to TRBJ1-5, with D unclear. In germline, CDR1 is LGHDT, CDR2 YNNKEL (reference sequence). The CDR3 is 14 residues long. The V gene lost 4 bases and the J gene lost 3 bases, with 10 bases spanning the gap. Here the CDR3 reads CASSPGQHNQPQHF. CDR3 nucleotides: TGTGCCAGCAGCCCCGGCCAGCACAATCAGCCCCAGCATTTT.

This clonotype was found many times. The chain couples TRBV27 to TRBJ2-1; the D call may be TRBD1 or TRBD2 (5 bases each). Looked up from germline, CDR1 is MNHEY and CDR2 is SMNVEV (reference sequence). Trimming cost V 8 bases and J 8 bases, with 13 bases left between them. This CDR3 is 12 amino acids long. CDR3 DNA: TGTGCCAGCTGGGACCGTAACTATGAGCAGTTCTTC. Protein sequence: CASWDRNYEQFF.

This clonotype was seen repeatedly, ten times or more. The gene calls are TRBV10-1 and TRBJ2-7, with TRBD2 matching 11 bases. The CDR3 has 13 residues. Germline V CDR1 and CDR2: WNHNN, SYGVQD (reference sequence). The V segment lost 6 bases and the J segment 3 bases; nucleotides outside the gene matches: 1. Here the CDR3 reads CASRLAGVYEQYF. The CDR3 nucleotides read TGCGCCAGCAGACTAGCGGGAGTCTACGAGCAGTACTTC.

V and J are TRBV2 and TRBJ2-3; 11 nucleotides match TRBD2. The V gene end was trimmed by 6 bases and the J gene end by 6 bases; junction bases not matched to a gene: 8. The CDR3 is 15 amino acids. CDR1 and CDR2 (germline): SNHLY, FYNNEI. The CDR3 protein is CASRRLAGRQDTQYF. DNA for the CDR3: TGTGCCAGCAGGAGACTAGCGGGGCGGCAGGATACGCAGTATTTT.

This clonotype was seen more than once but under ten times. J is TRBJ2-2 and V is TRBV5-1; D not certain. This CDR3 has 18 amino acids. CDR1 SGHRS and CDR2 YFSETQ come from the germline V gene. V gave up 4 bases and J gave up 0 bases, with 19 bases separating them. This CDR3 reads CASSNPSRAISNTGELFF. The DNA for the CDR3 is TGCGCCAGCAGCAACCCTTCCCGGGCTATATCGAACACCGGGGAGCTGTTTTTT.

This clonotype was picked up a small number of times. V gene TRBV2 combines with J gene TRBJ2-1, with TRBD2 matching 11 bases. The CDR3 is 14 residues long. The ends lost 4 bases at V and 6 bases at J; junction bases unmatched: 2. The germline CDR1 and CDR2 sequences are SNHLY and FYNNEI. CDR3 in DNA: TGTGCCAGCAGTGTACTAGCGGGGGTCAATGAGCAGTTCTTC. It codes for CASSVLAGVNEQFF.

This clonotype has a handful of counts. This sequence joins TRBV20-1 and TRBJ2-1; D unresolved. V lost 0 bases to trimming and J lost 4 bases, with 16 bases between them. Germline CDR1 DFQATT, CDR2 SNEGSKA (reference sequence). The CDR3 totals 16 residues. The chain's CDR3 is CSARDLRRNLYNEQFF. The CDR3 nucleotides are TGCAGTGCTAGAGATCTAAGGCGGAACCTATACAATGAGCAGTTCTTC.

This clonotype was observed many times. The V gene is TRBV7-6, the J gene TRBJ2-5; tentative D call: TRBD1 (6 bases). The CDR3 has 14 residues. Germline CDR1 reads SGHVS; CDR2 reads FNYEAQ. Trimming cost V 1 base and J 1 base, with 7 bases left between them. The CDR3 region has the DNA TGTGCCAGCAGCTTAGGCAGGGGCCAAGAGACCCAGTACTTC. It is translated as CASSLGRGQETQYF.

This clonotype turned up a few times. The chain couples TRBV3-1 to TRBJ1-2; no reliable D call. The V and J ends lost 4 bases and 8 bases respectively, with 14 bases between them. The CDR3 is made up of 13 amino acids. Germline V lookup: CDR1 LGHDT, CDR2 YNNKEL (reference sequence). The CDR3 reads CASSPRPAQGYTF. Here the CDR3 DNA reads TGTGCCAGCAGCCCCCGGCCGGCCCAGGGCTACACCTTC.

This clonotype appeared many times. The CDR3 reads CSAAGQGDYGYTF. The CDR3 DNA reads as TGCAGTGCTGCGGGACAGGGCGACTATGGCTACACCTTC. The chain recombines TRBV20-1 with TRBJ1-2, with 9 positions matching TRBD1. This CDR3 is built from 13 residues. Germline values: CDR1 DFQATT, CDR2 SNEGSKA (reference sequence). The ends lost 5 bases at V and 3 bases at J; junction bases unmatched: 4.

In its sample, this clonotype was seen a few times. The CDR3 DNA is TGTGCCAGTAGTCCGAAGACGGGGAGTTGGGTCGGAGCTTTCTTT. The encoded protein is CASSPKTGSWVGAFF. V and J are TRBV19 and TRBJ1-1; D is unresolved. Germline CDR1 is LNHDA and CDR2 is SQIVND (reference sequence). V lost 5 bases, J lost 10 bases, and 23 bases lay in between. The CDR3 is made up of 15 amino acids.

This clonotype was seen ten or more times. The chain carries TRBV28 and TRBJ2-5, with TRBD1 identical over 8 bases. Germline lookup yields CDR1 MDHEN and CDR2 SYDVKM. Trimming at V came to 6 bases and at J to 5 bases, leaving 8 bases not matched to a gene. The CDR3 spans 14 residues. The CDR3 nucleotides read TGTGCCAGCAGCCCCCAGGCAGGGGGCGAGACCCAGTACTTC. The encoded protein is CASSPQAGGETQYF. Together with reference TRBV28 and TRBJ2-5, the CDR3 gives the full variable domain: DVKVTQSSRYLVKRTGEKVFLECVQDMDHENMFWYRQDPGLGLRLIYFSYDVKMKEKGDIPEGYSVSREKKERFSLILESASTNQTSMYLCASSPQAGGETQYFGPGTRLLVL.

This clonotype has a count of ten or more. The chain employs TRBV7-9 and TRBJ1-1, with a weak D call TRBD1 (6 bases). The CDR3 contains 15 residues. Trimming removed 5 bases at V and 2 bases at J, with 15 bases between. CDR1 SEHNR and CDR2 FQNEAQ come from the germline V gene (reference sequence). The CDR3 here is CASSTTGAGNTEAFF. The CDR3 DNA reads TGTGCCAGCAGCACGACGGGGGCCGGCAACACTGAAGCTTTCTTT.

This clonotype was seen ten or more times. The CDR3 DNA sequence: TGTGCCAGCAGCCAGGGGGCGGAAGCTTTCTTT. This gives the protein CASSQGAEAFF. The chain recombines TRBV6-6 with TRBJ1-1; TRBD1 agrees at 8 bases. The germline CDR1 and CDR2 sequences are MNHNY and SVGAGI (reference sequence). Losses at the gene ends were 6 bases for V and 8 bases for J; bases not matched to a gene: 2. The CDR3 totals 11 residues.